This entry lists 4 T cell receptor beta chains sequenced from one sample in a study of blood T cell repertoires in COVID-19 (dated by TCRdb to between 2020 and 2021). The library relied on the immunoSEQ multiplex PCR assay. Sourced from immuneACCESS, this table was stored by TCRdb with only in-frame sequences that have V and J called. A share of the clones is absent; for the studies checked, an unresolved V gene accounts for under half, and the remainder has no known explanation. Present in this sample are some 200,000 clones, almost 85% of which were seen just once. The top ten hold 6.9% of the sample. Sequences were obtained from peripheral blood. These receptors were collected from a human donor with acute or convalescent COVID-19. The donor label of this sample is uncertain.

This chain joins TRBV12-3 or TRBV12-4 and TRBJ2-2, with D unresolved. This CDR3 is 11 amino acids long. Trimming removed 5 bases from V and 7 bases from J, with 5 bases in between. CDR3 loop: CASSRLGELFF. CDR3 DNA sequence: TGTGCCAGCAGTCGACTCGGGGAGCTGTTTTTT.

The J gene is TRBJ2-1, the V gene TRBV6-2 or TRBV6-3; perhaps TRBD2 as D (6 bases). Trimming shortened V by 6 bases and J by 2 bases, and 17 bases separated the two germline ends. The CDR3 spans 16 residues. Germline V CDR1 and CDR2: MNHEY, SVGEGT. As DNA, the CDR3 is TGTGCCAGCAGCCCCATGCGGCTAGCGCCCTACAATGAGCAGTTCTTC. It specifies CASSPMRLAPYNEQFF.

This chain connects TRBV11-2 to TRBJ2-1, with D maybe TRBD2 (6 bases). Germline V gene lookup returns CDR1 SGHAT and CDR2 FQNNGV. The V and J ends lost 4 bases and 2 bases respectively, with 18 bases between them. The CDR3 sequence is 17 residues long. For the CDR3, the DNA is TGTGCCAGCAGCTCTTTATGGGGAGGACGGGCCTACAATGAGCAGTTCTTC. Its translation is CASSSLWGGRAYNEQFF.

V gene TRBV6-5 combines with J gene TRBJ2-5; a possible D gene is TRBD2 (6 bases). The CDR3 consists of 14 residues. Trimming removed 6 bases from V and 7 bases from J, with 18 bases in between. Germline V gives CDR1 MNHEY, CDR2 SVGAGI. The CDR3 sequence is CASRPGDSTGTQYF. The CDR3 coding sequence is TGTGCCAGCAGGCCCGGGGACTCCACGGGGACCCAGTACTTC.